This is a list of T cell receptor beta chains from one sample in a study of cytomegalovirus exposure and HLA in healthy donors. Clones were sequenced by immunoSEQ multiplex PCR, and TCRdb holds only the in-frame ones, with some missing. This table holds approximately 40,000 clones, about 66% found once. The sequenced material came from PBMCs. These receptors all stem from a man over 45 in good health and CMV-seropositive. CDR3s include the opening cysteine and the closing phenylalanine or tryptophan. Fields, in order: CDR3 length, V gene, J gene, CDR3 protein.

>14|TRBV5-8|TRBJ1-1
CASSWDRGTIEAFF
>15|TRBV10-3|TRBJ2-2
CAISELDRDAGELFF
>10|TRBV23-1|TRBJ2-1
CASSANEQFF
>14|TRBV7-6|TRBJ2-7
CASSLTQASYEQYF
>15|TRBV9|TRBJ2-7
CASSVEPSGAYEQYF
>13|TRBV28|TRBJ1-3
CASSLQGAITIYF
>14|TRBV5-4|TRBJ2-7
CASSSGTVTYEQYF
>14|TRBV6-5|TRBJ1-5
CASRMGQGNQPQHF
>13|TRBV30|TRBJ1-6
CAWRGTPNSPLHF
>14|TRBV28|TRBJ1-6
CASKPGLNNSPLHF
>16|TRBV9|TRBJ2-7
CASSEGGSGGYYEQYF
>17|TRBV5-1|TRBJ2-7
CASRKARGAPIDYEQYF
>12|TRBV7-8|TRBJ2-7
CASSSTPGEQYF
>14|TRBV5-8|TRBJ1-4
CASSWQGRNERLFF
>14|TRBV28|TRBJ2-3
CASSFRGYTDTQYF
>14|TRBV5-1|TRBJ2-3
CASSLGRGEDTQYF
>12|TRBV7-2|TRBJ2-7
CASSALRGEQYF
>14|TRBV5-1|TRBJ2-7
CASSLGTGAYEQYF
>11|TRBV19|TRBJ2-7
CASNDRFEQYF
>15|TRBV7-6|TRBJ2-2
CASSGLAGPPGELFF
>13|TRBV29-1|TRBJ1-1
CSVATGGGTEAFF
>14|TRBV28|TRBJ1-5
CASSLYRDNQPQHF
>17|TRBV4-1|TRBJ2-5
CASSPLLAGGPGETQYF
>15|TRBV7-2|TRBJ2-1
CASSLAVPGVDEQFF
>17|TRBV11-2|TRBJ1-6
CASSWTGTGGLNSPLHF
>12|TRBV11-3|TRBJ2-7
CASSWGLYEQYF
>14|TRBV19|TRBJ1-1
CASSVLTGSAEAFF
>13|TRBV4-3|TRBJ1-2
CASSQDRSYGYTF
>11|TRBV6-5|TRBJ1-2
CASSDIYGYTF
>16|TRBV2|TRBJ2-3
CASRQGTGGYTDTQYF
>14|TRBV7-6|TRBJ1-4
CASSLSLGGEKLFF
>15|TRBV5-8|TRBJ2-2
CASSLGLGNTGELFF
>15|TRBV6-6|TRBJ1-6
CASSPTTGHRGPLHF
>14|TRBV12-5|TRBJ2-7
CASGLSGVGYEQYF
>14|TRBV2|TRBJ2-7
CASRTGQGAYEQYF
>14|TRBV19|TRBJ1-4
CASRRQGVGEKLFF
>12|TRBV7-3|TRBJ2-1
CASSLQTGEQFF
>13|TRBV6-5|TRBJ2-3
CASSYSSADTQYF
>15|TRBV2|TRBJ1-4
CASSDVGAANEKLFF
>13|TRBV4-1|TRBJ2-7
CASSQGHSYEQYF
>15|TRBV27|TRBJ1-6
CASSSGQGWREPLHF